Presented here are 29 T cell receptor beta chains from one specimen sequenced in a study of blood T cells in healthy people across ages. Combining a sample-barcoded 5' primer with a J-beta primer mix, a second PCR ran for about 7 to 11 cycles. One entry per CDR3 protein results from TCRdb running MiXCR on the 5' RACE reads. The sample has around 790,000 distinct CDR3 sequences; more than 40% are singletons. The sample taken for sequencing was blood. The receptors shown here come from a man between 60 and 75 years old in good health.

The rearrangement uses TRBV9 and TRBJ2-3; D tentatively fits TRBD1 or TRBD2 (5 bases each). The CDR3 runs to 16 residues. V gave up 3 bases and J gave up 2 bases, with 16 bases separating them. The germline gives CDR1 SGDLS, CDR2 YYNGEE. For the CDR3, the DNA is TGTGCCAGCAGCGGCCGTGAGGGGTCCTCCACAGATACGCAGTATTTT. Protein sequence: CASSGREGSSTDTQYF. Based on the CDR3 plus reference TRBV9 and TRBJ2-3, the full variable domain is DSGVTQTPKHLITATGQRVTLRCSPRSGDLSVYWYQQSLDQGLQFLIQYYNGEERAKGNILERFSAQQFPDLHSELNLSSLELGDSALYFCASSGREGSSTDTQYFGPGTRLTVL.

The CDR3 spells CASSLQTFSGYTF. As DNA, the CDR3 is TGTGCCAGCAGCTTGCAGACCTTCAGTGGCTACACCTTC. The chain carries TRBV5-6 and TRBJ1-2; D call uncertain. V shed 1 base and J shed 7 bases, with 11 bases lying between them. This CDR3 is built from 13 residues. Germline V CDR1 and CDR2: SGHDT, YYEEEE.

V and J are TRBV24-1 and TRBJ1-1, with a possible D match to TRBD1 (5 bases). Trimming left V 8 bases short and J 5 bases short, with 14 bases between. CDR1 KGHDR and CDR2 SFDVKD come from the germline V gene. The CDR3 consists of 13 residues. The CDR3 is CATTDGGGTEAFF. Written as DNA, the CDR3 is TGTGCCACCACCGACGGGGGTGGGACTGAAGCTTTCTTT.

This clonotype was observed a handful of times. The chain carries TRBV11-3 and TRBJ2-7; D gene unclear. The CDR3 runs to 13 residues. V gave up 0 bases and J gave up 5 bases, with 8 bases separating them. Germline values: CDR1 SGHNT, CDR2 YENEEA. The CDR3 DNA reads as TGTGCCAGCAGCTTAGAGGCAGGCCACGAGCAGTACTTC. Its translation: CASSLEAGHEQYF.

This clonotype was found a few times. This chain joins TRBV20-1 and TRBJ2-3; 10 bases match TRBD2. The CDR3 loop spans 15 amino acids. The V segment lost 5 bases and the J segment 7 bases; nucleotides outside the gene matches: 12. The germline V gene encodes CDR1 DFQATT and CDR2 SNEGSKA (reference sequence). CDR3 nucleotides: TGCAGTGCTCCCCACAGCGGGGGGGCCGGAAATACGCAGTATTTT. It yields the protein CSAPHSGGAGNTQYF.

V gene TRBV4-3 combines with J gene TRBJ2-1, with a tentative D call TRBD2 (6 bases). The germline V and J ends were trimmed by 0 bases and 7 bases, with 16 bases remaining between them. The CDR3 contains 16 residues. In germline, CDR1 is LGHNA, CDR2 YSLEER. CDR3 region: CASSQDAASVGNEQFF. DNA of the CDR3: TGCGCCAGCAGCCAAGACGCGGCTAGCGTGGGTAATGAGCAGTTCTTC.

The chain employs TRBV5-1 and TRBJ2-3; 13 nucleotides line up with TRBD2. The CDR3 runs to 17 residues. CDR1 and CDR2 from the germline V gene are SGHRS and YFSETQ. V shed 3 bases, J shed 5 bases, and the junction held 9 bases outside the gene matches. DNA of the CDR3: TGCGCCAGCAGCTACTCACTAGCGGGGGGGCCAAGAGATACGCAGTATTTT. It codes for CASSYSLAGGPRDTQYF. Supplemented by reference TRBV5-1 and TRBJ2-3, the full variable domain reads KAGVTQTPRYLIKTRGQQVTLSCSPISGHRSVSWYQQTPGQGLQFLFEYFSETQRNKGNFPGRFSGRQFSNSRSEMNVSTLELGDSALYLCASSYSLAGGPRDTQYFGPGTRLTVL.

This clonotype came up once. The chain couples TRBV29-1 to TRBJ2-3; TRBD2 might be the D (5 bases). V gave up 3 bases and J gave up 10 bases, with 14 bases separating them. CDR1 and CDR2 (germline): SQVTM, ANQGSEA. CDR3 size: 12 residues. In DNA, the CDR3 is TGCAGCGTTGACGGCCCGGAGGATGCGCAGTATTTT. Protein sequence: CSVDGPEDAQYF.

This clonotype was seen many times. The chain joins TRBV4-3 to TRBJ2-6; D call uncertain. This CDR3 has 16 amino acids. V lost 1 base and J lost 1, with 8 bases in between. Per germline, CDR1 LGHNA and CDR2 YSLEER. Written as DNA, the CDR3 is TGCGCCAGCAGCCAAGTTGTCGGATCTGGGGCCAACGTCCTGACTTTC. Its translation is CASSQVVGSGANVLTF.

This clonotype was observed a handful of times. The chain uses TRBV28 and TRBJ2-5, with TRBD2 matching 8 bases. This CDR3 comprises 16 residues. Germline V gives CDR1 MDHEN, CDR2 SYDVKM. Trimming took 5 bases from V and 2 from J; bases not matched to a gene: 10. CDR3: CASSPWGGGTQETQYF. The CDR3 DNA follows: TGTGCCAGCAGTCCATGGGGCGGGGGGACGCAAGAGACCCAGTACTTC.

This clonotype was counted between two and nine times. V and J are TRBV6-2 or TRBV6-3 and TRBJ1-1, with 7 bases matching TRBD1. The CDR3 totals 19 residues. CDR1 is MNHEY, CDR2 SVGEGT, per germline. Trimming took 0 bases from V and 2 from J; bases not matched to a gene: 15. The CDR3 is CASSYSIYLSRDRNTEAFF. The CDR3 nucleotides read TGTGCCAGCAGTTACTCGATCTATCTTTCCCGGGACAGAAACACTGAAGCTTTCTTT.

This clonotype was detected only a few times. The chain links TRBV28 to TRBJ2-7; weak D call: TRBD2 (6 bases). Germline V gene data show CDR1 as MDHEN and CDR2 as SYDVKM. V dropped 6 bases and J dropped 5 bases, with 17 bases sitting between them. This CDR3 has 14 residues. The DNA of the CDR3 is TGTGCCAGCAGCACCGTAGGACCGGGGGACGAGCAGTACTTC. It codes for CASSTVGPGDEQYF.

The rearrangement uses TRBV2 and TRBJ2-5; D gene ambiguous. This CDR3 has 11 residues. Germline lookup yields CDR1 SNHLY and CDR2 FYNNEI. Trimming stripped 3 bases from V and 5 bases from J, with 4 bases between. As DNA, the CDR3 is TGTGCCAGCAGTGATCACGAGACCCAGTACTTC. Its protein product is CASSDHETQYF.

J is TRBJ2-1 and V is TRBV7-7, with D perhaps matching TRBD1 (6 bases). Trimming pared 1 base from V and 8 bases from J, leaving 15 bases between. The CDR3 consists of 15 residues. The germline gives CDR1 SSHAT, CDR2 FNYEAQ (reference sequence). The CDR3 region is CASSLEGGINDEQFF. The CDR3 DNA sequence: TGTGCCAGCAGCTTAGAAGGGGGTATTAACGATGAGCAGTTCTTC. The whole variable domain, remainder taken from reference TRBV7-7 and TRBJ2-1, is GAGVSQSPRYKVTKRGQDVTLRCDPISSHATLYWYQQALGQGPEFLTYFNYEAQPDKSGLPSDRFSAERPEGSISTLTIQRTEQRDSAMYRCASSLEGGINDEQFFGPGTRLTVL.

The rearrangement joins TRBV5-1 to TRBJ2-3; D is undetermined. Per the germline V gene, CDR1 is SGHRS and CDR2 is YFSETQ. This CDR3 has 12 amino acids. The V end was cut by 4 bases, the J end by 6 bases, with 9 bases between. The DNA of the CDR3 is TGCGCCAGCAGCACCCATTGGGATACGCAGTATTTT. This encodes CASSTHWDTQYF.

Worth noting for this clonotype: This may arise from a read error, as a much more abundant clone is one base away. The chain combines TRBV7-2 with TRBJ1-5, with D possibly being TRBD1 (6 bases). The J call could be wrong; TRBJ2-3 is a better fit for the DNA end. Germline V gene data show CDR1 as SGHTA and CDR2 as FQGNSA. The CDR3 contains 16 residues. The CDR3 protein is CASSQNTGTHNQPQYF. Here the CDR3 DNA reads TGTGCCAGCAGCCAGAATACCGGGACACACAATCAGCCCCAGTATTTT.

The chain has TRBV11-2 and TRBJ2-4; D is ambiguous. Near its end, the DNA agrees better with TRBJ2-7, so the J call may be wrong. This CDR3 has 12 amino acids. The germline V gene encodes CDR1 SGHAT and CDR2 FQNNGV. In nucleotides, the CDR3 is TGTGCCAGCAGCTTCGGATTCGACGAGCAGTACTTC. It yields the protein CASSFGFDEQYF.

The chain is built from TRBV4-3 and TRBJ1-2, with TRBD1 as a possible D gene (5 bases). Germline lookup yields CDR1 LGHNA and CDR2 YSLEER. There are 11 residues in the CDR3. V was pared by 8 bases and J by 4 bases, with 8 bases between. This CDR3 reads CASRDFYGYTF. The CDR3 region has the DNA TGCGCCAGCCGGGACTTCTATGGCTACACCTTC.

A word on this clonotype: One end of the junction is discordant with germline, which a read error may explain. The J gene is TRBJ2-3, the V gene TRBV15; D is possibly TRBD1 or TRBD2 (6 bases each). The CDR3 runs to 14 residues. Per the germline V gene, CDR1 is LNHNV and CDR2 is YYDKDF (reference sequence). CDR3 loop: CTTSHGGSTDTQYF. CDR3 nucleotides: TGTACCACCAGCCACGGGGGCTCCACAGATACGCAGTATTTT.

This clonotype appeared a single time. V gene TRBV18 combines with J gene TRBJ1-4; D is ambiguous. CDR1 and CDR2 (germline): KGHSH, LQKENI. The CDR3 spans 13 residues. V was cut by 3 bases and J by 3 bases, with 5 bases left in between. CDR3 region: CASSPGANEKLFF. The CDR3 coding sequence is TGTGCCAGCTCACCGGGAGCTAATGAAAAACTGTTTTTT.

This clonotype showed up many times. DNA of the CDR3: TGTGCCACCAGTGATTTCCTTGTTAGAGAGCAGTTCTTC. This gives the protein CATSDFLVREQFF. The rearrangement links TRBV24-1 to TRBJ2-1, with D hard to call. Looked up from germline, CDR1 is KGHDR and CDR2 is SFDVKD. Between the trimmed V and J ends, which lost 1 base and 10 bases, there was a span of 10 bases. The CDR3 has 13 residues.

The chain has TRBV14 and TRBJ2-7, with TRBD1 as a possible D gene (6 bases). The CDR3 has 14 amino acids. Trimming stripped 4 bases from V and 3 bases from J, with 13 bases between. Germline loops: CDR1 SGHDN, CDR2 FVKESK. CDR3 nucleotides: TGTGCCAGCAGCCTCCAGACAGGTAACTACGAGCAGTACTTC. It translates to CASSLQTGNYEQYF.

The V and J genes are TRBV18 and TRBJ2-7; possibly TRBD1 or TRBD2 for D (6 bases each). The V and J ends lost 3 bases and 6 bases respectively, with 12 bases between them. This CDR3 contains 13 residues. The germline CDR1 and CDR2 sequences are KGHSH and LQKENI. The CDR3 protein is CASSPQEGGEQYF. The CDR3 nucleotides read TGTGCCAGCTCACCCCAGGAGGGGGGCGAGCAGTACTTC.

This clonotype was seen a few times. The chain has TRBV7-3 and TRBJ2-7; 11 bases match TRBD2. The better agreement between TRBJ2-5 and the DNA end casts doubt on the J call. CDR3 size: 15 residues. Germline CDR1 and CDR2: SGHTA and FQGTGA. In nucleotides, the CDR3 is TGTGCCAGCAGCTTTCTAGCGGGGGGAAAAGAGACCCAGTACTTC. Translation: CASSFLAGGKETQYF.

This chain uses TRBV15 with TRBJ1-5; 7 bases agree with TRBD1. With 4 bases clipped from V and 8 bases from J, the junction kept 14 bases outside the gene matches. Per germline, CDR1 LNHNV and CDR2 YYDKDF (reference sequence). The CDR3 is made up of 16 amino acids. CDR3 DNA: TGTGCCACCAGCACAGGGGGGTCCCGGGGTTTTGAGCCCCAGCATTTT. This codes for CATSTGGSRGFEPQHF.

This clonotype has a count of ten or more. The rearrangement links TRBV5-1 to TRBJ2-5, with TRBD2 matching over 10 bases. The V segment lost 0 bases and the J segment 3 bases; nucleotides outside the gene matches: 11. CDR1 SGHRS and CDR2 YFSETQ come from the germline V gene. The CDR3 has 18 amino acids. The CDR3 loop is CASSLEASGGALKETQYF. CDR3 bases: TGCGCCAGCAGCTTGGAGGCTAGCGGGGGAGCTTTGAAAGAGACCCAGTACTTC.

The rearrangement joins TRBV2 to TRBJ2-7; 7 bases are shared with TRBD2. CDR1 and CDR2 from the germline V gene are SNHLY and FYNNEI. Germline trimming cut 5 bases from V and 3 bases from J; bases unmatched to any gene: 10. This CDR3 has 15 residues. The CDR3 is CASSPNSGKVYEQYF. The CDR3 DNA reads as TGTGCCAGCAGTCCCAACAGCGGGAAAGTCTACGAGCAGTACTTC.

This clonotype was seen more than once but under ten times. The chain employs TRBV10-3 and TRBJ2-7, with 12 bases that match TRBD2. CDR3 size: 14 residues. J lost 4 bases, V lost 2 bases, and 0 bases had no gene match. Per germline, CDR1 ENHRY and CDR2 SYGVKD. The CDR3 region has the DNA TGTGCCATCAGTGAGGGACTAGCGGGGTACGAGCAGTACTTC. Translated, it gives CAISEGLAGYEQYF.

The table lists this clonotype with a few counts. This rearrangement joins TRBV13 to TRBJ2-1, with D perhaps matching TRBD1 (5 bases). Germline CDR1 PRHDT, CDR2 FYEKMQ (reference sequence). The CDR3 is 13 residues long. Trimming cost V 5 bases and J 7 bases, with 12 bases left between them. The DNA of the CDR3 is TGTGCCAGCAGCCCAACGGACAAAAATGAGCAGTTCTTC. Amino acid sequence: CASSPTDKNEQFF.